This T cell receptor (beta chain) is drawn from a study of T cells in Graves' hyperthyroidism and ophthalmopathy. Germline V gene data show CDR1 as DFQATT and CDR2 as SNEGSKA (reference sequence). The CDR3 covers 14 residues. V was pared by 2 bases and J by 2 bases, with 11 bases between. RNA transcripts yielded amplified TCR beta CDR3 regions. The study used the HTBI primer set for a first-round RT-PCR of the TCR CDR3. From the multiplex PCR reads, TCRdb called clonotypes with MiXCR, one entry per CDR3 protein. The repertoire consists of a few hundred thousand distinct CDR3 sequences, with 16% occurring once and the leading ten covering less than 30%. This clonotype was observed many times.

The V and J genes are TRBV20-1 and TRBJ2-3, with D perhaps being TRBD1 or TRBD2 (5 bases each). This sequence was found in a woman aged 25 to 45 with Graves' ophthalmopathy. Sequencing was carried out using blood. The CDR3 coding sequence is TGCAGTGCTAGAAACGGGACGTTCACAGATACGCAGTATTTT. It yields the protein CSARNGTFTDTQYF.